The 14 T cell receptor beta chains given below trace back to one sample, sequenced in a study of blood T cell repertoires in COVID-19. Assay: immunoSEQ multiplex PCR; the TCRdb copy retains only in-frame clones and omits some. The top ten clones hold less than 10% of a sample with about 140,000 clones, 87% of them seen once. The sample consisted of peripheral blood. All receptors come from a woman in her forties or fifties with active or convalescent COVID-19.

The chain employs TRBV21-1 and TRBJ2-1; the table's D call TRBD1 went unverified against the DNA. TRBV21-1 is a listed pseudogene. This CDR3 region has 16 residues. Written as DNA, the CDR3 is TGTGCCAGCAGCAAAGCGCTTAGGGAGACAGGGAAGGGGAAGGTCTTC. Translated, it gives CASSKALRETGKGKVF.

The chain joins TRBV10-1 to TRBJ2-2; a possible D gene is TRBD1 (6 bases). Trimming pared 7 bases from V and 5 bases from J, leaving 11 bases between. CDR1 is WNHNN and CDR2 is SYGVQD in the germline V gene (reference sequence). The CDR3 is made up of 13 amino acids. In DNA form, the CDR3 reads TGCGCCAGCAATTTGACAGGTACCGGGGAGCTGTTTTTT. It encodes CASNLTGTGELFF.

The rearrangement links TRBV7-3 to TRBJ1-1, with D unclear. Looked up from germline, CDR1 is SGHTA and CDR2 is FQGTGA. Trimming cost V 5 bases and J 5 bases, with 12 bases left between them. The CDR3 runs to 13 residues. CDR3 protein: CASSRLVGTEAFF. The CDR3 DNA reads TGTGCCAGCAGCCGTCTGGTCGGGACTGAAGCTTTCTTT. The variable domain in full, with the rest retrieved from reference TRBV7-3 and TRBJ1-1, is GAGVSQTPSNKVTEKGKYVELRCDPISGHTALYWYRQSLGQGPEFLIYFQGTGAADDSGLPNDRFFAVRPEGSVSTLKIQRTERGDSAVYLCASSRLVGTEAFFGQGTRLTVV.

The CDR3 loop is CASSRTGNTGELFF. The CDR3 region has the DNA TGTGCCAGCTCGCGCACAGGGAACACCGGGGAGCTGTTTTTT. J is TRBJ2-2 and V is TRBV18; a possible D gene is TRBD1 (5 bases). The CDR3 is 14 residues long. Looked up from germline, CDR1 is KGHSH and CDR2 is LQKENI. V was clipped by 6 bases and J by 1 base, with 9 bases between them.

The V gene is TRBV9, the J gene TRBJ2-3; 7 bases match TRBD2. There are 14 residues in the CDR3. The germline gives CDR1 SGDLS, CDR2 YYNGEE. J lost 5 bases, V lost 4 bases, and 7 bases had no gene match. Here the CDR3 DNA reads TGTGCCAGCAGCTCCAGGGACTACGGAGATACGCAGTATTTT. It translates to CASSSRDYGDTQYF.

V usage is TRBV30 and J usage is TRBJ2-7; possible D gene TRBD1, 5 bases. Germline V lookup: CDR1 GTSNPN, CDR2 SVGIG (reference sequence). V gave up 7 bases and J gave up 0 bases, with 13 bases separating them. The CDR3 sequence is 13 residues long. The CDR3 DNA is TGTGCCTCCGGCGGAGACAGCTCCTACGAGCAGTACTTC. This codes for CASGGDSSYEQYF.

The V gene is TRBV27, the J gene TRBJ2-7; D is unresolved. CDR3 length equals 12 residues. The V gene lost 4 bases and the J gene lost 8 bases, with 12 bases spanning the gap. CDR1 is MNHEY, CDR2 SMNVEV, per germline (reference sequence). CDR3 residues: CASSSPGTKQYF. CDR3 in DNA: TGTGCCAGCAGTTCCCCAGGCACGAAGCAGTACTTC.

The chain carries TRBV7-9 and TRBJ2-7; 9 positions match TRBD2. The germline CDR1 and CDR2 sequences are SEHNR and FQNEAQ (reference sequence). This CDR3 has 15 amino acids. The V gene end was trimmed by 3 bases and the J gene end by 2 bases; junction bases not matched to a gene: 5. The CDR3 sequence: CASSFGSGGTYEQYF. CDR3 nucleotide sequence: TGTGCCAGCAGCTTTGGTAGCGGGGGAACCTACGAGCAGTACTTC.

The rearrangement uses TRBV19 and TRBJ2-7; 10 bases line up with TRBD2. From germline, CDR1 is LNHDA and CDR2 SQIVND (reference sequence). The CDR3 consists of 17 residues. Trimming took 3 bases from V and 8 from J; bases not matched to a gene: 16. The CDR3 nucleotides are TGTGCCAGTAGTATCGTAGCGGGAGGTTTCGCGGGATACCAGCAGTACTTC. Its protein product is CASSIVAGGFAGYQQYF.

The chain has TRBV2 and TRBJ2-1, with 7 bases that match TRBD1. Germline values: CDR1 SNHLY, CDR2 FYNNEI. The CDR3 runs 18 residues. V was clipped by 7 bases and J by 4 bases; unmatched bases: 19. The CDR3 nucleotides are TGTGCCAGCACCCCTGAGCCACAGGGGTTCCTTCTGTACAATGAGCAGTTCTTC. Amino acids: CASTPEPQGFLLYNEQFF.

The chain couples TRBV10-1 to TRBJ2-5, with D perhaps matching TRBD2 (6 bases). V was shortened by 2 bases and J by 3 bases, with 10 bases between the two germline ends. Germline assignment: CDR1 WNHNN and CDR2 SYGVQD (reference sequence). The CDR3 contains 14 residues. CDR3 amino acids: CASSEGGNKETQYF. The CDR3, as DNA: TGCGCCAGCAGTGAGGGGGGGAATAAAGAGACCCAGTACTTC.

This clone came up once. The J gene is TRBJ2-7, the V gene TRBV7-2; weak D call: TRBD2 (6 bases). This CDR3 spans 13 amino acids. CDR1 is SGHTA and CDR2 is FQGNSA in the germline V gene. V was clipped by 7 bases and J by 4 bases, with 14 bases between them. In nucleotides, the CDR3 is TGTGCCAGCAAGGAAGCGGAGGGTTACGAGCAGTACTTC. It is translated as CASKEAEGYEQYF.

The gene calls are TRBV18 and TRBJ2-4, with 11 bases identical to TRBD1. Germline V gene lookup returns CDR1 KGHSH and CDR2 LQKENI. Trimming took 3 bases from V and 1 from J; bases not matched to a gene: 5. The CDR3 covers 17 residues. CDR3 in amino acids: CASSPRDRGAAKNIQYF. CDR3 DNA: TGTGCCAGCTCACCTCGGGACAGGGGGGCGGCCAAAAACATTCAGTACTTC. Variable domain in full (rest from reference TRBV18 and TRBJ2-4): NAGVMQNPRHLVRRRGQEARLRCSPMKGHSHVYWYRQLPEEGLKFMVYLQKENIIDESGMPKERFSAEFPKEGPSILRIQQVVRGDSAAYFCASSPRDRGAAKNIQYFGAGTRLSVL.

V usage is TRBV7-9 and J usage is TRBJ2-5; maybe TRBD2 (6 bases). The CDR3 has 16 residues. Germline V lookup: CDR1 SEHNR, CDR2 FQNEAQ (reference sequence). V dropped 1 base and J dropped 5 bases, with 17 bases sitting between them. The CDR3 nucleotides are TGTGCCAGCAGCTTAGGTGGCGGGACCCTGGCGGAGACCCAGTACTTC. Translating gives CASSLGGGTLAETQYF.